One and the same sample provided the 4 T cell receptor beta chains below, sequenced in a study of T cells after yellow fever vaccination. A single record per CDR3 protein comes from TCRdb applying MiXCR to the 5' RACE reads. The table has under 250,000 distinct CDR3 sequences, under 3.5% seen once; the top ten hold around 3%. This sample comprised CD4+ T cells sorted from PBMCs, obtained 10 days after the yellow fever booster vaccination. The receptors shown here come from a man aged 18 to 30 who received the YFV17D yellow fever vaccine.

This clonotype was detected only a few times. This chain uses TRBV20-1 with TRBJ2-5, with 8 bases fitting TRBD2. The CDR3 length is 15 residues. Trimming took 6 bases from V and 2 from J; bases not matched to a gene: 11. In germline, CDR1 is DFQATT, CDR2 SNEGSKA (reference sequence). For the CDR3, the DNA is TGCAGTGCCCGGGTCTATGGCGGGGGGCAAGAGACCCAGTACTTC. This gives the protein CSARVYGGGQETQYF.

This clonotype showed up many times. V and J are TRBV12-3 or TRBV12-4 and TRBJ1-2; D is unresolved. V lost 4 bases and J lost 2, with 5 bases in between. The CDR3 consists of 12 residues. For the CDR3, the DNA is TGTGCCAGCAGTTCCCGCAACTATGGCTACACCTTC. Protein sequence: CASSSRNYGYTF.

CDR3 amino acids: CASSYSHGGDQPQHF. The DNA of the CDR3 is TGTGCCAGCAGTTACTCACATGGTGGGGATCAGCCCCAGCATTTT. This chain connects TRBV6-5 to TRBJ1-5; no definite D call. The CDR3 extends over 15 amino acids. In germline, CDR1 is MNHEY, CDR2 SVGAGI. Deletions cut 0 bases from V and 5 bases from J, with 11 bases between.

This clonotype showed up just a few times. J is TRBJ2-7 and V is TRBV5-5, with TRBD2 identical over 8 bases. CDR1 and CDR2 (germline): SGHKS, YYEKEE (reference sequence). Trimming removed 4 bases from V and 3 bases from J; junction bases left unmatched: 6. The CDR3 length is 14 residues. CDR3 amino acids: CASSPGGRIYEQYV. CDR3 in DNA: TGTGCCAGCAGCCCGGGGGGGCGTATCTACGAGCAGTACGTC.